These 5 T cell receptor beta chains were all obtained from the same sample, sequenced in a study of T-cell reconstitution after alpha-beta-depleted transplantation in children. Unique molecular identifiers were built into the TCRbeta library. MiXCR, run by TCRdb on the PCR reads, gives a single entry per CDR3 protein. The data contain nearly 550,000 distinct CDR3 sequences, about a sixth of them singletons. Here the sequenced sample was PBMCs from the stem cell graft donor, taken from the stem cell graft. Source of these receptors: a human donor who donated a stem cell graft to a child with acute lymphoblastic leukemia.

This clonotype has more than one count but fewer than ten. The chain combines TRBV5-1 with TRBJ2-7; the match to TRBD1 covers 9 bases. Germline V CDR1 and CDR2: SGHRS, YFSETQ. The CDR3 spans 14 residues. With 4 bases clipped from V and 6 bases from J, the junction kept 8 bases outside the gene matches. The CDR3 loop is CASSGGQGISEQYF. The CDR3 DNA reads TGCGCCAGCAGCGGGGGACAGGGCATCTCCGAGCAGTACTTC.

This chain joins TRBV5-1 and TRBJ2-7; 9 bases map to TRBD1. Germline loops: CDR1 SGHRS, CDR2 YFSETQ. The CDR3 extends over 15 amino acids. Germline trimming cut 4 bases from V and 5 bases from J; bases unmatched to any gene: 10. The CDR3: CASSPFPGQGNEQYF. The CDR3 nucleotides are TGCGCCAGCAGCCCCTTCCCGGGACAGGGAAACGAGCAGTACTTC.

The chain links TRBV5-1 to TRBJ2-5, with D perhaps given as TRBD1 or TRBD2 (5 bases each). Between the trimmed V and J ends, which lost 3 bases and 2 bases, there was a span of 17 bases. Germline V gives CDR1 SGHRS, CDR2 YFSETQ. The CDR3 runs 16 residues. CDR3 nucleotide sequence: TGCGCCAGCAGCTCGGGGACGATTTCTCTACAAGAGACCCAGTACTTC. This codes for CASSSGTISLQETQYF.

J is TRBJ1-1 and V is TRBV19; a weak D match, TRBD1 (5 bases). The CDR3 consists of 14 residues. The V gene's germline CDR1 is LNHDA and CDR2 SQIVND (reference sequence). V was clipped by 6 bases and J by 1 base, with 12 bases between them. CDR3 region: CASRRQFPNTEAFF. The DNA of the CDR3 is TGTGCCAGTAGGCGACAGTTCCCGAACACTGAAGCTTTCTTT.

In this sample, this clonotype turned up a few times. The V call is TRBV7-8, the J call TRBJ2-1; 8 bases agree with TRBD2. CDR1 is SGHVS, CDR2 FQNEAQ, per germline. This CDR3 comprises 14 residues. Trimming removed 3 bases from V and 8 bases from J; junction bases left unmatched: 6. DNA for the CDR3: TGTGCCAGCAGCTTTGAGCGGGAGACCCATGAGCAGTTCTTC. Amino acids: CASSFERETHEQFF.